What follows are 13 T cell receptor beta chains derived from one specimen sequenced in a study of control samples from healthy donors and cancer patients. The method was immunoSEQ multiplex PCR; TCRdb's version includes in-frame clones alone and lacks a portion of them. The sample has about 180,000 clones, around 91% seen once; the top ten hold roughly 1.5%. What was sequenced was blood. These receptors came from a woman between 50 and 59 years old in good health.

This sequence joins TRBV9 and TRBJ2-7, with TRBD1 matching over 8 bases. The CDR3 loop spans 14 amino acids. CDR1 and CDR2 from the germline V gene are SGDLS and YYNGEE. With 0 bases clipped from V and 7 bases from J, the junction kept 6 bases outside the gene matches. CDR3 sequence (DNA): TGTGCCAGCAGCGTAGGCCAGGGGGCGCGGGAGCAGTACTTC. Residues: CASSVGQGAREQYF.

This clone has more than one count but fewer than ten. The rearrangement uses TRBV18 and TRBJ2-7; no clear D gene. Trimming took off 4 bases at V and 2 bases at J, with 6 bases between the two ends. The CDR3 extends over 12 amino acids. Germline CDR1 is KGHSH and CDR2 is LQKENI. The CDR3 DNA reads TGTGCCAGCTCACGCGACCCCTACGAGCAGTACTTC. It yields the protein CASSRDPYEQYF.

DNA for the CDR3: TGCAGCGCCGTCGAAGTAGAGCAGTTCTTC. Translated, it gives CSAVEVEQFF. The rearrangement joins TRBV29-1 to TRBJ2-1; D is uncertain. Germline loops: CDR1 SQVTM, CDR2 ANQGSEA. The length of the CDR3 is 10 residues. The V end lost 7 bases, the J end lost 10 bases, and 11 bases lay between the germline ends.

The chain recombines TRBV27 with TRBJ2-7; TRBD2 matches 15 bases. The trim removed 2 bases at V and 0 bases at J, leaving 8 bases unmatched. The CDR3 is made up of 19 amino acids. Per germline, CDR1 MNHEY and CDR2 SMNVEV (reference sequence). The CDR3 sequence: CASSLIWTSGRASSYEQYF. The CDR3 DNA follows: TGTGCCAGCAGTTTAATTTGGACTAGCGGGAGGGCCTCCTCCTACGAGCAGTACTTC.

The rearrangement uses TRBV28 and TRBJ1-2; D uncertain. CDR1 MDHEN and CDR2 SYDVKM come from the germline V gene. The V gene lost 3 bases and the J gene lost 4 bases, with 15 bases spanning the gap. The CDR3 covers 15 residues. CDR3 residues: CASSLAGNKFYGYTF. Here the CDR3 DNA reads TGTGCCAGCAGTTTGGCCGGAAACAAATTCTATGGCTACACCTTC.

The V gene is TRBV7-2, the J gene TRBJ1-1; TRBD1 aligns across 7 bases. Unmatched junction bases numbered 5, after V lost 2 bases and J lost 5 bases. The CDR3 covers 14 residues. The germline CDR1 and CDR2 sequences are SGHTA and FQGNSA. The CDR3 spells CASSLWDSGTEAFF. The CDR3 nucleotides are TGTGCCAGCAGCTTATGGGACAGTGGGACTGAAGCTTTCTTT.

The chain has TRBV28 and TRBJ2-3; 7 nucleotides line up with TRBD2. The CDR3 is made up of 17 amino acids. CDR1 and CDR2 (germline): MDHEN, SYDVKM. Unmatched junction bases numbered 14, after V lost 3 bases and J lost 5 bases. The CDR3 region has the DNA TGTGCCAGCAGTTTTTGGGAAGGGAGCGGGAAGAGAGATACGCAGTATTTT. This translates into CASSFWEGSGKRDTQYF. Complete variable domain (other parts from reference TRBV28 and TRBJ2-3): DVKVTQSSRYLVKRTGEKVFLECVQDMDHENMFWYRQDPGLGLRLIYFSYDVKMKEKGDIPEGYSVSREKKERFSLILESASTNQTSMYLCASSFWEGSGKRDTQYFGPGTRLTVL.

The gene calls are TRBV7-9 and TRBJ2-7; D may correspond to TRBD1 or TRBD2 (5 bases each). The CDR3 has 14 amino acids. CDR1 is SEHNR, CDR2 FQNEAQ, per germline (reference sequence). V was cut by 5 bases and J by 3 bases, with 14 bases left in between. CDR3 region: CASSAPGTRYEQYF. The CDR3 nucleotides are TGTGCCAGCAGCGCTCCCGGGACCCGCTACGAGCAGTACTTC.

The chain couples TRBV19 to TRBJ1-3; maybe TRBD1 (5 bases). Germline CDR1 is LNHDA and CDR2 is SQIVND (reference sequence). This CDR3 has 15 residues. V gave up 8 bases and J gave up 2 bases, with 16 bases separating them. CDR3 loop: CASGDGGLTGNTIYF. The CDR3 bases are TGTGCCAGTGGAGACGGGGGACTGACTGGAAACACCATATATTTT. The full variable domain, completed using reference TRBV19 and TRBJ1-3, is DGGITQSPKYLFRKEGQNVTLSCEQNLNHDAMYWYRQDPGQGLRLIYYSQIVNDFQKGDIAEGYSVSREKKESFPLTVTSAQKNPTAFYLCASGDGGLTGNTIYFGEGSWLTVV.

The J gene is TRBJ1-5, the V gene TRBV28, with D possibly TRBD1 on 6 matching bases. Germline CDR1 reads MDHEN; CDR2 reads SYDVKM. This CDR3 has 14 residues. Trimming took off 6 bases at V and 0 bases at J, with 9 bases between the two ends. CDR3 sequence reads: CASRTGISNQPQHF. The CDR3 DNA reads TGTGCCAGCAGAACAGGGATTAGCAATCAGCCCCAGCATTTT.

This clone has only one observation. V is TRBV7-9 and J is TRBJ1-1, with D maybe TRBD1 (5 bases). V was trimmed by 6 bases and J by 5 bases, leaving 22 bases between them. The CDR3 is made up of 16 amino acids. CDR1 and CDR2 (germline): SEHNR, FQNEAQ (reference sequence). CDR3 DNA: TGTGCCAGCAGTTCCGCCTTGGGTGGGGGTCGGACTGAAGCTTTCTTT. Amino acids: CASSSALGGGRTEAFF.

The chain couples TRBV6-5 to TRBJ2-7; 10 nucleotides line up with TRBD2. The CDR3 has 14 residues. V dropped 11 bases and J dropped 0; count of bases not matched to a gene: 7. Germline-derived CDR1 and CDR2 are MNHEY and SVGAGI. The DNA of the CDR3 is TGTGCCTCCACACTAGCGGGGAGCTCCTACGAGCAGTACTTC. Protein: CASTLAGSSYEQYF.

This clone was seen a single time. The V and J genes are TRBV6-5 and TRBJ2-1; D possibly corresponds to TRBD1 (6 bases). V dropped 6 bases and J dropped 3 bases, with 15 bases sitting between them. The CDR3 runs 15 residues. From germline, CDR1 is MNHEY and CDR2 SVGAGI. The DNA for the CDR3 is TGTGCCAGCAGGAGATTGGACAGACGCTACAATGAGCAGTTCTTC. Translated: CASRRLDRRYNEQFF.